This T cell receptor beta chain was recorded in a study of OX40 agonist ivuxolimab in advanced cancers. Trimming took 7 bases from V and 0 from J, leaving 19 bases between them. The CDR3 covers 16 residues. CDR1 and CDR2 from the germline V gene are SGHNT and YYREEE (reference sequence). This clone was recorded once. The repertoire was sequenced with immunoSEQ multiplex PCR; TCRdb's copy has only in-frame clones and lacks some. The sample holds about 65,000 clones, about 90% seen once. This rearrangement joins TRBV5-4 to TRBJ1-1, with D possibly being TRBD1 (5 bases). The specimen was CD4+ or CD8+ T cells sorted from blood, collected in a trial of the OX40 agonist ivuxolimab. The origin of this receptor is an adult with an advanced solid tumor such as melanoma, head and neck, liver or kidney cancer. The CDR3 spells CASQRTGGTMNTEAFF. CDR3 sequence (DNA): TGTGCCAGCCAGCGAACAGGAGGCACCATGAACACTGAAGCTTTCTTT.